This T cell receptor (beta chain) was recorded in a study of blood T cell repertoires in COVID-19. Study in general: Sites across the United States, Italy and Spain contributed samples from acute and convalescent COVID-19. Sample material is recorded as cDNA or gDNA derived from T cells, B-cell-depleted T cells, or PBMCs.

Under the authors' procedure: For nucleated cells, counts were estimated from reference gene primer amplification. Repertoires were generated with immunoSEQ multiplex PCR, while TCRdb's copy carries only in-frame clones and drops some. V and J calls and clone size follow that table, whereas D and trimming were derived from the DNA. This sample has some 90,000 clones, with approximately 79% found just once. The CDR3 has 17 amino acids. The germline V gene encodes CDR1 SGHDT and CDR2 YYEEEE. With 0 bases removed from V and 2 bases from J, the gap between germline ends came to 16 bases. This clone has a handful of counts.

Sequenced material: peripheral blood. The rearrangement uses TRBV5-6 and TRBJ2-3, with D tentatively TRBD1 (6 bases). The source is a man between 65 and 85 years old with active or convalescent COVID-19. DNA of the CDR3: TGTGCCAGCAGCTTGGTGGCAGGGGAGAGGGCCACAGATACGCAGTATTTT. Encoded protein: CASSLVAGERATDTQYF.